This T cell receptor beta chain was sequenced during a study of CD39 and CD103 CD8 tumor-infiltrating T cells. General observations from the study: Compared with DN, SP and blood memory CD8, DP TILs appeared more oligoclonal.

Deletions cut 4 bases from V and 4 bases from J, with 7 bases between. Per germline, CDR1 MNHEY and CDR2 SVGAGI. This CDR3 has 12 amino acids. This clone was detected only a few times. Antigen specificity is unknown. Measured with immunoSEQ multiplex PCR; TCRdb has only the in-frame clones, and not every one. The repertoire holds about 7,400 clones, with 50% to 75% as singletons. This chain joins TRBV6-5 and TRBJ1-2; D may be TRBD1 (5 bases). This clonotype was obtained from a human donor with head and neck squamous cell carcinoma. What was sequenced was CD8+ T cells sorted from blood. Subset in this sample: total memory CD8 T cells (CD45RA-CCR7+/-) from blood or uninvolved lymph node. The CDR3 DNA follows: TGTGCCAGCAGTTCGGGGACCTATGGCTACACCTTC. The encoded protein is CASSSGTYGYTF.